A single sample is the source of the 30 T cell receptor beta chains below, sequenced in a study of T cell repertoires in cytomegalovirus infection (dated by TCRdb to the late 2010s). The listed sequencing device is Illumina HiSeq 1500. Clones were called with MiXCR by TCRdb after fastp trimmed the public reads at Q25, and only in-frame beta chains were retained. All rows with the same CDR3 protein become a single entry with the most common DNA and genes. This sample holds approximately 150,000 distinct CDR3 sequences; roughly a sixth were observed only once. 18% of the sample is taken by the ten largest. The sequencing sample was made of CD8+ T cells from PBMCs. The receptor set was obtained from a human donor in good health (CMV status not recorded). Some clones in this sample may be carry-over from other donors' samples.

This chain uses TRBV12-3 or TRBV12-4 with TRBJ1-2; TRBD1 aligns across 9 bases. The CDR3 runs to 12 residues. The V segment lost 5 bases and the J segment 11 bases; nucleotides outside the gene matches: 6. The DNA of the CDR3 is TGTGCCAGCAGTCCGGACAGGGGTTGGTACACCTTC. This codes for CASSPDRGWYTF.

The gene calls are TRBV11-2 and TRBJ2-7; D remains ambiguous. Germline CDR1 and CDR2: SGHAT and FQNNGV. V was trimmed by 1 base and J by 6 bases, leaving 13 bases between them. The CDR3 is made up of 14 amino acids. CDR3 in amino acids: CASSLGLSFVEQYF. For the CDR3, the DNA is TGTGCCAGCAGCTTAGGTCTTAGCTTTGTCGAGCAGTACTTC.

This clonotype was counted between two and nine times. The rearrangement joins TRBV6-2 or TRBV6-3 to TRBJ2-1, with 8 bases identical to TRBD2. Germline V lookup: CDR1 MNHEY, CDR2 SVGEGT. CDR3 size: 14 residues. The ends lost 4 bases at V and 6 bases at J; junction bases unmatched: 5. CDR3 in amino acids: CASSSRLATNEQFF. The CDR3, as DNA: TGTGCCAGCAGTTCCAGACTAGCGACCAATGAGCAGTTCTTC.

This clonotype was seen a few times. The CDR3 sequence: CASSYSDRGYEQYF. The CDR3 coding sequence is TGTGCCAGCAGTTACTCAGACAGGGGTTACGAGCAGTACTTC. This chain joins TRBV6-5 and TRBJ2-7, with TRBD1 identical over 8 bases. From germline, CDR1 is MNHEY and CDR2 SVGAGI. J was trimmed by 4 bases and V by 0 bases; bases with no gene match: 2. The CDR3 length is 14 residues.

The chain couples TRBV7-9 to TRBJ2-6; TRBD1 agrees at 8 bases. V trimming: 1 base; J trimming: 1 base; junction bases outside the gene matches: 3. There are 17 residues in the CDR3. Per the germline V gene, CDR1 is SEHNR and CDR2 is FQNEAQ (reference sequence). The DNA for the CDR3 is TGTGCCAGCAGCTTAGTGGACAGGGAATCTGGGGCCAACGTCCTGACTTTC. Protein sequence: CASSLVDRESGANVLTF.

A few counts support this clonotype. The rearrangement joins TRBV6-5 to TRBJ2-1; 8 bases fit TRBD2. CDR3 length equals 13 residues. Germline lookup yields CDR1 MNHEY and CDR2 SVGAGI. Unmatched junction bases numbered 4, after V lost 5 bases and J lost 7 bases. The CDR3 sequence: CASSSGSWNEQFF. The CDR3 bases are TGTGCCAGCAGTAGCGGGAGTTGGAATGAGCAGTTCTTC.

The chain combines TRBV20-1 with TRBJ2-5; D ambiguous. CDR1 and CDR2 from the germline V gene are DFQATT and SNEGSKA (reference sequence). The CDR3 runs to 9 residues. Trimming took off 5 bases at V and 3 bases at J, with 1 base between the two ends. The CDR3 nucleotides are TGCAGTGCTGAAGAGACCCAGTACTTC. This encodes CSAEETQYF.

Points on this clonotype: The germline gene is not matched at one end of the junction; a read error may be the cause. This chain connects TRBV6-2 or TRBV6-3 to TRBJ2-1; D call uncertain. The CDR3 runs to 16 residues. CDR1 MNHEY and CDR2 SVGEGT come from the germline V gene. The CDR3 spells CARSFGFASNYNEQFF. The CDR3, as DNA: TGTGCCCGCAGTTTCGGCTTCGCTAGTAACTACAATGAGCAGTTCTTC.

The rearrangement joins TRBV7-2 to TRBJ2-1; the match to TRBD2 covers 7 bases. The CDR3 contains 15 residues. Germline loops: CDR1 SGHTA, CDR2 FQGNSA. The V segment lost 3 bases and the J segment 8 bases; nucleotides outside the gene matches: 10. CDR3 in amino acids: CASSFYGLVGDEQFF. In DNA, the CDR3 is TGTGCCAGCAGCTTTTATGGACTAGTGGGCGATGAGCAGTTCTTC.

The chain uses TRBV14 and TRBJ2-7; no clear D. The CDR3 loop spans 12 amino acids. In germline, CDR1 is SGHDN, CDR2 FVKESK. V lost 3 bases to trimming and J lost 2 bases, with 5 bases between them. The CDR3 DNA reads TGTGCCAGCAGCCAGGATCCCTACGAGCAGTACTTC. Protein product: CASSQDPYEQYF.

The V gene is TRBV7-6, the J gene TRBJ2-1; 10 bases agree with TRBD1. CDR1 is SGHVS, CDR2 FNYEAQ, per germline. The V segment lost 5 bases and the J segment 6 bases; nucleotides outside the gene matches: 10. The CDR3 contains 16 residues. CDR3 coding DNA: TGTGCCAGCAGCCAATGGACAGGGGGGCAAGGCAATGAGCAGTTCTTC. Amino acids: CASSQWTGGQGNEQFF. The variable domain in full, with the rest retrieved from reference TRBV7-6 and TRBJ2-1, is GAGVSQSPRYKVTKRGQDVALRCDPISGHVSLYWYRQALGQGPEFLTYFNYEAQQDKSGLPNDRFSAERPEGSISTLTIQRTEQRDSAMYRCASSQWTGGQGNEQFFGPGTRLTVL.

This chain links TRBV6-4 with TRBJ2-6; D ambiguous. There are 16 residues in the CDR3. Between the trimmed V and J ends, which lost 3 bases and 2 bases, there was a span of 11 bases. Per germline, CDR1 MRHNA and CDR2 SNTAGT. CDR3 protein: CASSEKGSPGANVLTF. In DNA, the CDR3 is TGTGCCAGCAGTGAGAAGGGAAGCCCTGGGGCCAACGTCCTGACTTTC.

This rearrangement joins TRBV13 to TRBJ1-1; D perhaps matches TRBD1 (6 bases). This CDR3 spans 12 amino acids. Germline CDR1 reads PRHDT; CDR2 reads FYEKMQ (reference sequence). V was cut by 1 base and J by 7 bases, with 7 bases left in between. The chain's CDR3 is CASSLAQGEAFF. The CDR3 DNA sequence: TGTGCCAGCAGCTTAGCACAGGGTGAAGCTTTCTTT.

Here the CDR3 reads CASKLRDRENTEAFF. CDR3 DNA sequence: TGTGCCAGCAAACTCCGGGACAGAGAGAACACTGAAGCTTTCTTT. This rearrangement joins TRBV28 to TRBJ1-1, with 7 bases aligning to TRBD1. The CDR3 runs to 15 residues. Per the germline V gene, CDR1 is MDHEN and CDR2 is SYDVKM. Trimming at V came to 7 bases and at J to 1 base, leaving 9 bases not matched to a gene.

The J gene is TRBJ2-7, the V gene TRBV24-1; D tentatively fits TRBD1 or TRBD2 (5 bases each). V was cut by 9 bases and J by 3 bases, with 11 bases left in between. This CDR3 is 12 amino acids long. Germline CDR1 is KGHDR and CDR2 is SFDVKD. The CDR3 sequence: CATWDGHYEQYF. CDR3 sequence (DNA): TGTGCCACCTGGGACGGACACTACGAGCAGTACTTC.

This clonotype was seen a few times. The chain has TRBV11-2 and TRBJ1-1, with 9 bases aligning to TRBD1. V dropped 3 bases and J dropped 11; count of bases not matched to a gene: 10. The CDR3 loop spans 14 amino acids. CDR1 is SGHAT, CDR2 FQNNGV, per germline. CDR3 in amino acids: CASSLTGTGKDAFF. DNA of the CDR3: TGTGCCAGCAGCTTGACCGGGACAGGGAAAGACGCTTTCTTT.

The table lists this clonotype with a few counts. The chain has TRBV28 and TRBJ2-7; D assignment may be TRBD1 or TRBD2 (5 bases each). CDR3 size: 14 residues. Trimming removed 2 bases from V and 1 base from J, with 9 bases in between. From germline, CDR1 is MDHEN and CDR2 SYDVKM. The CDR3 is CASSLEGNSYEQYF. The CDR3 bases are TGTGCCAGCAGTTTAGAGGGGAATTCCTACGAGCAGTACTTC. The variable domain in full, with the rest retrieved from reference TRBV28 and TRBJ2-7, is DVKVTQSSRYLVKRTGEKVFLECVQDMDHENMFWYRQDPGLGLRLIYFSYDVKMKEKGDIPEGYSVSREKKERFSLILESASTNQTSMYLCASSLEGNSYEQYFGPGTRLTVT.

Turning to this clonotype: A much more abundant neighbour one base away suggests this may be a read error. This rearrangement joins TRBV7-2 to TRBJ2-7; a weak D match, TRBD2 (6 bases). Trimming took off 5 bases at V and 1 base at J, with 15 bases between the two ends. The CDR3 runs to 15 residues. Germline values: CDR1 SGHTA, CDR2 FQGNSA. The DNA for the CDR3 is TGTGCCAGCAGCCTGGGGACTCGCGGATCCTACGAGCAGTACTTC. Protein: CASSLGTRGSYEQYF.

The rearrangement links TRBV6-2 or TRBV6-3 to TRBJ2-5; D not resolved. CDR3 length equals 15 residues. CDR1 is MNHEY, CDR2 SVGEGT, per germline. V was trimmed by 7 bases and J by 1 base, leaving 16 bases between them. The CDR3 nucleotides read TGTGCCAGCACCATCATCGGGCGGCTCCAAGAGACCCAGTACTTC. Translating it yields CASTIIGRLQETQYF.

The chain combines TRBV5-5 with TRBJ2-7, with 7 bases lining up with TRBD1. Germline V gene lookup returns CDR1 SGHKS and CDR2 YYEKEE (reference sequence). J lost 5 bases, V lost 7 bases, and 15 bases had no gene match. The length of the CDR3 is 15 residues. CDR3 in amino acids: CASLPGGVGRNEQYF. CDR3 DNA: TGTGCCAGCCTCCCAGGGGGAGTGGGGCGGAACGAGCAGTACTTC.

This clonotype has more than one count but fewer than ten. The J gene is TRBJ2-1, the V gene TRBV12-3 or TRBV12-4; possibly TRBD1 for D (6 bases). The CDR3 runs 12 residues. V was shortened by 5 bases and J by 8 bases, with 10 bases between the two germline ends. The CDR3 region is CASSVPGDEQFF. The CDR3 nucleotides are TGTGCCAGCAGTGTCCCAGGGGATGAGCAGTTCTTC.

The chain recombines TRBV6-5 with TRBJ2-7, with D perhaps being TRBD1 or TRBD2 (6 bases each). The CDR3 spans 17 residues. Between the trimmed V and J ends, which lost 0 bases and 4 bases, there was a span of 19 bases. Germline V gene lookup returns CDR1 MNHEY and CDR2 SVGAGI. The DNA for the CDR3 is TGTGCCAGCAGTTACTCCCCCCCGACAGGAGGGATGTACGAGCAGTACTTC. As protein: CASSYSPPTGGMYEQYF.

This clonotype was found a few times. The chain has TRBV4-2 and TRBJ2-2; D unclear. CDR3 length: 15 amino acids. Germline V gene sequence: CDR1 LGHNA, CDR2 YNFKEQ. V was pared by 3 bases and J by 4 bases, with 12 bases between. The CDR3 DNA sequence: TGTGCCAGCAGCCAGATGGAGTGGGGCACCGGGGAGCTGTTTTTT. This sequence encodes CASSQMEWGTGELFF.

The chain combines TRBV28 with TRBJ1-1; no clear D gene. The V end was cut by 6 bases, the J end by 1 base, with 9 bases between. The CDR3 sequence is 13 residues long. Germline V gene sequence: CDR1 MDHEN, CDR2 SYDVKM. In nucleotides, the CDR3 is TGTGCCAGCAGAAAGATAGGGAACACTGAAGCTTTCTTT. Protein: CASRKIGNTEAFF.

This clonotype was seen a few times. This chain joins TRBV12-3 or TRBV12-4 and TRBJ2-7; TRBD2 matches 8 bases. This CDR3 spans 13 amino acids. The trim removed 6 bases at V and 7 bases at J, leaving 8 bases unmatched. The CDR3 region is CASSPGTRGEQYF. The CDR3 coding sequence is TGTGCCAGCAGCCCTGGGACTAGGGGAGAGCAGTACTTC.

In this sample, this clonotype turned up a few times. The chain joins TRBV9 to TRBJ2-7; 8 bases align to TRBD2. V shed 4 bases, J shed 3 bases, and the junction held 6 bases outside the gene matches. The CDR3 length is 14 residues. CDR1 is SGDLS and CDR2 is YYNGEE in the germline V gene. CDR3 amino acids: CASSPSLAGYEQYF. In nucleotides, the CDR3 is TGTGCCAGCAGCCCCTCCCTAGCGGGCTACGAGCAGTACTTC.

This chain uses TRBV4-3 with TRBJ2-2, with D perhaps matching TRBD2 (5 bases). V was trimmed by 1 base and J by 2 bases, leaving 8 bases between them. Looked up from germline, CDR1 is LGHNA and CDR2 is YSLEER. CDR3 length: 15 residues. CDR3 DNA sequence: TGCGCCAGCAGCCAAGCTAGCTCCAACACCGGGGAGCTGTTTTTT. It codes for CASSQASSNTGELFF.

As concerns this clonotype: The conserved phenylalanine or tryptophan is not found at the CDR3 terminus, so this likely reflects a read error. The chain recombines TRBV7-8 with TRBJ2-7, with TRBD2 matching over 8 bases. Per germline, CDR1 SGHVS and CDR2 FQNEAQ. V shed 5 bases, J shed 3 bases, and the junction held 6 bases outside the gene matches. The CDR3 has 14 amino acids. The CDR3 here is CASSPGGGYYEQYL. DNA of the CDR3: TGTGCCAGCAGCCCGGGCGGGGGGTACTACGAGCAGTACTTA.

This clonotype was detected only a few times. The chain carries TRBV19 and TRBJ2-7, with a tentative D call TRBD1 (6 bases). Trimming removed 9 bases from V and 0 bases from J, with 18 bases in between. Germline assignment: CDR1 LNHDA and CDR2 SQIVND (reference sequence). CDR3 length: 15 residues. The CDR3 nucleotides read TGTGCCAGCTCCCCCGGGCAGGGGCCCTCCTACGAGCAGTACTTC. Its protein product is CASSPGQGPSYEQYF. The full variable domain, with the rest looked up from reference TRBV19 and TRBJ2-7, is DGGITQSPKYLFRKEGQNVTLSCEQNLNHDAMYWYRQDPGQGLRLIYYSQIVNDFQKGDIAEGYSVSREKKESFPLTVTSAQKNPTAFYLCASSPGQGPSYEQYFGPGTRLTVT.

The CDR3 DNA is TGCAGTGCTAGACCTCAGTCCTCCTACGAGCAGTACTTC. This encodes CSARPQSSYEQYF. The chain joins TRBV20-1 to TRBJ2-7; no definite D call. The CDR3 contains 13 residues. V lost 2 bases, J lost 0 bases, and 8 bases lay in between. Looked up from germline, CDR1 is DFQATT and CDR2 is SNEGSKA (reference sequence).